Following are 2 T cell receptor beta chains from one sample sequenced in a study of beta chain features in type 1 diabetes. The study reverse transcribed the entire isolated RNA, so it sequenced expressed TCRB transcripts. Profiling relied on immunoSEQ multiplex PCR, and the TCRdb table lists in-frame clones only, not all of them. The repertoire holds over 150,000 clones, 10% to 15% seen once, with approximately 0.64% in the top ten. Sequencing was done on a sample of central memory CD4+ T cells from blood. These receptors originate from a woman under 30 in good health.

J is TRBJ2-1 and V is TRBV7-9, with 13 positions matching TRBD2. CDR1 and CDR2 (germline): SEHNR, FQNEAQ (reference sequence). Trimming removed 5 bases from V and 7 bases from J; junction bases left unmatched: 11. The CDR3 is 17 residues long. CDR3 protein: CASSPPWGTSGTNEQFF. CDR3 DNA: TGTGCCAGCAGCCCCCCTTGGGGGACTAGCGGGACAAATGAGCAGTTCTTC.

This clone has just a few counts. The genes are TRBV29-1 and TRBJ2-3; the match to TRBD2 covers 7 bases. After removal of 6 bases from V and 1 base from J, the junction contained 1 base not matched to a gene. The germline V gene encodes CDR1 SQVTM and CDR2 ANQGSEA. The CDR3 covers 12 residues. CDR3 sequence (DNA): TGCAGCGTCACTAGCGGCACAGATACGCAGTATTTT. It specifies CSVTSGTDTQYF.